What follows are 14 T cell receptor beta chains derived from one specimen sequenced in a study of patients and donors after allogeneic stem cell transplantation. MiXCR, applied by TCRdb to the RT-PCR reads, yields one record per CDR3 protein. The repertoire has around 200,000 distinct CDR3 sequences, about 37% of them found once; the top ten carry approximately 10%. The sample consisted of blood, either unsorted or a sorted T cell fraction (not recorded which). Source of these receptors: a human donor who was either an allogeneic HSCT recipient or a stem cell or donor lymphocyte infusion donor (not recorded which). It is not recorded whose cells these are; they may come from a transplant donor.

This clonotype has only a few counts. V is TRBV12-3 or TRBV12-4 and J is TRBJ1-2; 9 bases map to TRBD1. The V segment lost 3 bases and the J segment 5 bases; nucleotides outside the gene matches: 4. The CDR3 has 14 residues. The CDR3 coding sequence is TGTGCCAGCAGTTTGGGACAGGGACGATATGGCTACACCTTC. It is translated as CASSLGQGRYGYTF.

This clonotype was seen a handful of times. CDR3 sequence reads: CASSPDRGNQPQHF. The CDR3, as DNA: TGTGCCAGCTCACCCGACAGGGGTAATCAGCCCCAGCATTTT. The chain has TRBV18 and TRBJ1-5; 8 nucleotides match TRBD1. CDR3 length: 14 residues. V lost 3 bases, J lost 4 bases, and 2 bases stayed unmatched. Germline assignment: CDR1 KGHSH and CDR2 LQKENI.

This chain connects TRBV5-1 to TRBJ1-2, with TRBD1 as a possible D gene (5 bases). V was trimmed by 3 bases and J by 5 bases, leaving 14 bases between them. The length of the CDR3 is 14 residues. Germline V gives CDR1 SGHRS, CDR2 YFSETQ. CDR3 in amino acids: CASSSAQVSYGYTF. The CDR3 DNA reads TGCGCCAGCAGCTCGGCACAGGTCTCTTATGGCTACACCTTC.

This clonotype was seen a few times. The chain joins TRBV20-1 to TRBJ1-5; D uncertain. This CDR3 is 11 amino acids long. Germline lookup yields CDR1 DFQATT and CDR2 SNEGSKA (reference sequence). V lost 2 bases, J lost 15 bases, and 14 bases lay in between. The chain's CDR3 is CSARRDTVPHF. The DNA for the CDR3 is TGCAGTGCTAGAAGGGATACCGTACCGCATTTT.

The V and J genes are TRBV7-7 and TRBJ2-1, with 8 bases fitting TRBD1. The CDR3 runs 15 residues. The germline gives CDR1 SSHAT, CDR2 FNYEAQ (reference sequence). V trimming: 3 bases; J trimming: 4 bases; junction bases outside the gene matches: 5. This chain's CDR3 is CASSLGQGAYNEQFF. The CDR3 region has the DNA TGTGCCAGCAGCTTGGGGCAGGGGGCTTACAATGAGCAGTTCTTC.

The V and J genes are TRBV3-1 and TRBJ2-1; 7 bases align to TRBD1. The germline gives CDR1 LGHDT, CDR2 YNNKEL (reference sequence). J was trimmed by 4 bases and V by 4 bases; bases with no gene match: 13. This CDR3 region has 17 residues. The CDR3 reads CASSLPRHRGGYNEQFF. The DNA of the CDR3 is TGTGCCAGCAGCCTCCCCAGACACAGGGGTGGGTACAATGAGCAGTTCTTC.

The gene calls are TRBV29-1 and TRBJ2-1; the D is unclear. CDR1 SQVTM and CDR2 ANQGSEA come from the germline V gene. V shed 4 bases and J shed 4 bases, with 14 bases lying between them. CDR3 length equals 14 residues. CDR3 region: CSVVHRGQYNEQFF. CDR3 bases: TGCAGCGTTGTTCACCGAGGCCAGTACAATGAGCAGTTCTTC.

V usage is TRBV5-1 and J usage is TRBJ1-1; D not certain. Trimming took 0 bases from V and 4 from J, leaving 7 bases between them. This CDR3 has 13 amino acids. Germline V gives CDR1 SGHRS, CDR2 YFSETQ. The CDR3 protein is CASSLASLTEAFF. The CDR3 region has the DNA TGCGCCAGCAGCTTGGCCTCGCTCACTGAAGCTTTCTTT.

This clonotype was counted between two and nine times. This rearrangement joins TRBV7-2 to TRBJ1-1; the D is unclear. This CDR3 is built from 15 residues. V lost 5 bases and J lost 1, with 14 bases in between. The germline CDR1 and CDR2 sequences are SGHTA and FQGNSA. Here the CDR3 DNA reads TGTGCCAGCAGCCGTCTAACACAGAGGAACACTGAAGCTTTCTTT. It yields the protein CASSRLTQRNTEAFF. The variable domain in full, with the rest retrieved from reference TRBV7-2 and TRBJ1-1, is GAGVSQSPSNKVTEKGKDVELRCDPISGHTALYWYRQSLGQGLEFLIYFQGNSAPDKSGLPSDRFSAERTGGSVSTLTIQRTQQEDSAVYLCASSRLTQRNTEAFFGQGTRLTVV.

The CDR3 nucleotides read TGTGCCACCAGCAGAGAAGGGGGTCTTAATCAGCCCCAGCATTTT. Residues: CATSREGGLNQPQHF. V gene TRBV15 combines with J gene TRBJ1-5; tentatively, D is TRBD1 (6 bases). There are 15 residues in the CDR3. The germline gives CDR1 LNHNV, CDR2 YYDKDF (reference sequence). Trimming shortened V by 0 bases and J by 4 bases, and 10 bases separated the two germline ends.

The gene calls are TRBV25-1 and TRBJ1-5; tentatively, D is TRBD1 (5 bases). The germline CDR1 and CDR2 sequences are MGHDK and SYGVNS. This CDR3 is built from 16 residues. V shed 4 bases and J shed 0 bases, with 13 bases lying between them. CDR3 DNA sequence: TGTGCCAGCAGTGCACTCGGGGCAAATAGCAATCAGCCCCAGCATTTT. It encodes CASSALGANSNQPQHF.

This clonotype has more than one count but fewer than ten. V usage is TRBV27 and J usage is TRBJ2-3, with D unclear. From germline, CDR1 is MNHEY and CDR2 SMNVEV (reference sequence). CDR3 length: 15 amino acids. Trimming took off 0 bases at V and 6 bases at J, with 13 bases between the two ends. CDR3 sequence: CASSLSWAAVDTQYF. The CDR3 DNA sequence: TGTGCCAGCAGTTTATCTTGGGCTGCCGTGGATACGCAGTATTTT.

Only a few counts were recorded for this clonotype. The chain couples TRBV25-1 to TRBJ2-7, with no clear D. Germline V gives CDR1 MGHDK, CDR2 SYGVNS. V lost 4 bases and J 2 bases, leaving 12 bases between the germline ends. The CDR3 length is 14 residues. CDR3 residues: CASSGPLAPYEQYF. CDR3 nucleotide sequence: TGTGCCAGCAGTGGCCCCCTGGCTCCCTACGAGCAGTACTTC.

The chain joins TRBV5-5 to TRBJ1-1; 7 nucleotides agree with TRBD1. J was trimmed by 4 bases and V by 4 bases; bases with no gene match: 10. The CDR3 contains 15 residues. Per the germline V gene, CDR1 is SGHKS and CDR2 is YYEKEE (reference sequence). CDR3 sequence reads: CASSPRDSGFTEAFF. CDR3 sequence (DNA): TGTGCCAGCAGCCCCAGGGACAGCGGATTCACTGAAGCTTTCTTT.